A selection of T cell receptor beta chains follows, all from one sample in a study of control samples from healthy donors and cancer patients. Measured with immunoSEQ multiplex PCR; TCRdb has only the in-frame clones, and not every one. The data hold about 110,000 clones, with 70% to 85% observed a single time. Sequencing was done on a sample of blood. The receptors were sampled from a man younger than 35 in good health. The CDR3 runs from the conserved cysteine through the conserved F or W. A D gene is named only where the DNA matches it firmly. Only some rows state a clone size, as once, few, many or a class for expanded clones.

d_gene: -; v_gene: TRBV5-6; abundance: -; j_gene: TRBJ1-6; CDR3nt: TGTGCCAGCAGCCGTCGTTTAACTAGATCCCTCCACTTT; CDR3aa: CASSRRLTRSLHF
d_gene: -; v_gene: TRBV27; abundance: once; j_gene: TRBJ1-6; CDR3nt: TGTGCCAGCAGTCCGGGACGTAACTCACCCCTCCACTTT; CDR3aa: CASSPGRNSPLHF
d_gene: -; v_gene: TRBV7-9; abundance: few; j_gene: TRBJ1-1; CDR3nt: TGTGCCAGCAGCTTAAGCTCCCCCGAAGCTTTCTTT; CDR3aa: CASSLSSPEAFF
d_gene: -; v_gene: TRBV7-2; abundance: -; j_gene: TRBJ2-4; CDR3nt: TGTGCCAGCAGCTCCCCCCCGGGAAGCATACAACGAGCCAAAAACATTCAGTACTTC; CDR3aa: CASSSPPGSIQRAKNIQYF
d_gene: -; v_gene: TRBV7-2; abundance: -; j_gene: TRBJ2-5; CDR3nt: TGTGCCAGCAGTCCGACTAGTCTCCAGCAAGAGACCCAGTACTTC; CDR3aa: CASSPTSLQQETQYF
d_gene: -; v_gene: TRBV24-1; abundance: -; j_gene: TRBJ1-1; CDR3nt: TGTGCCACCAGTGGGTCGGACACTGAAGCTTTCTTT; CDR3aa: CATSGSDTEAFF
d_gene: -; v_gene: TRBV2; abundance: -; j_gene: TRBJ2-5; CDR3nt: TGTGCCAGCCAAGACACTCAAATCCAAGAGACCCAGTACTTC; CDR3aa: CASQDTQIQETQYF
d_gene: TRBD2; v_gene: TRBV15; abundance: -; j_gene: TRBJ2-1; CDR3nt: TGTGCCACCAGCAGAGATTTGGGACTAGCGGGGGGTCTTTACAATGAGCAGTTCTTC; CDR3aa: CATSRDLGLAGGLYNEQFF
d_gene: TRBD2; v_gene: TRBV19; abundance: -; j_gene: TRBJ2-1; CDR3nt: TGTGCCAGTAGTATAGGCCTAGCGGGGCGATACAATGAGCAGTTCTTC; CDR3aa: CASSIGLAGRYNEQFF
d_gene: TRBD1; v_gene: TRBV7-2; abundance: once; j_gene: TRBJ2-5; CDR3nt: TGTGCCAGCAGCTTCGGGACAGGGAAAGAGACCCAGTACTTC; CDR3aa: CASSFGTGKETQYF
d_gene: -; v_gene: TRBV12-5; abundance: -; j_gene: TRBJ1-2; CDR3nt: TGTGCTAGTGGTTTTTCGGGGGGCTATGGCTACACCTTC; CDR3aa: CASGFSGGYGYTF
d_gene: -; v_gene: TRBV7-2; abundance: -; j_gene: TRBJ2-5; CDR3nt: TGTGCCAGCAGCCCTTCCACCCAAGAGACCCAGTACTTC; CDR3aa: CASSPSTQETQYF
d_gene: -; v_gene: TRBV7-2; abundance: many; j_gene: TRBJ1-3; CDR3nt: TGTGCCAGCAGCTTAGCGCGCTCTGGAAACACCATATATTTT; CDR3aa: CASSLARSGNTIYF
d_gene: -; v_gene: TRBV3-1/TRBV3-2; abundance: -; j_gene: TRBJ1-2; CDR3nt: TGTGCCAGCAGCCAAGAGGGAGGAGGCTACACCTTC; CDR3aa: CASSQEGGGYTF
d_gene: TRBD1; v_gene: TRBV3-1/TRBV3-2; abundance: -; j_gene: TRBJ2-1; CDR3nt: TGTGCCAGCAGCCGAGGGAAACAGGGGAGCTCCTACAATGAGCAGTTCTTC; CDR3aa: CASSRGKQGSSYNEQFF
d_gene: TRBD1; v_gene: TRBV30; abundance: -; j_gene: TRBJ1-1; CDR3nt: TGTGCCTGGAGTAGGGACAGTCTGAACACTGAAGCTTTCTTT; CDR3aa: CAWSRDSLNTEAFF
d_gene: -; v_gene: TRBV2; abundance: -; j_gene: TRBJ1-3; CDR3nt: TGTGCCAGCAGTGCAGGATCTCGGGACACCACCATATATTTT; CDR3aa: CASSAGSRDTTIYF
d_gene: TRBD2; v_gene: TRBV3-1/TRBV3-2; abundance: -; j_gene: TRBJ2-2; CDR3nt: TGTGCCAGCAGAGTACGGACTAGCGGGGGCCCCGCGAACACCGGGGAGCTGTTTTTT; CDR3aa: CASRVRTSGGPANTGELFF
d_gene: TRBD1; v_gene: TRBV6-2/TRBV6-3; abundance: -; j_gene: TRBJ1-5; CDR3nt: TGTGCCAGCAGCCTTACGGGACAGGGGAGGCAGCCCCAGCATTTT; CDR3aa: CASSLTGQGRQPQHF
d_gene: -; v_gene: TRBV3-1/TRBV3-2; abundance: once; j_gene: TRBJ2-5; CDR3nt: TGTGCCAGCAGCCAATCTATACCGGGACGGCCCCAGTACTTC; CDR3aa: CASSQSIPGRPQYF
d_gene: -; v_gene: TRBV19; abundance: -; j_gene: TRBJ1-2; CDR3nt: TGTGCCAGTAGTATTGTACCGGATAGGTATGGCTACACCTTC; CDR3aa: CASSIVPDRYGYTF
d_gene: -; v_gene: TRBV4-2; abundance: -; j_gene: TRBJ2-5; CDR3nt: TGTGCCAGCAGCCAAGATCGGGGTGAGACCCAGTACTTC; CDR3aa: CASSQDRGETQYF
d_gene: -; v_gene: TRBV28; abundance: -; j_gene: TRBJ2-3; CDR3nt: TGTGCCAGCCCCCGGATGGATACGCAGTATTTT; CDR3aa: CASPRMDTQYF
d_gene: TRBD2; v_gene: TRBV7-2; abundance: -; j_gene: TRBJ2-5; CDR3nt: TGTGCCAGCAGCTTAACGAGCGGGGGCCTCGGTGAGACCCAGTACTTC; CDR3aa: CASSLTSGGLGETQYF
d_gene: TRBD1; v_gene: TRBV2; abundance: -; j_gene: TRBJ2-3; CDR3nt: TGTGCCAGCAGTCTCCGTGGGGGACAGGGGAGGACAGATACGCAGTATTTT; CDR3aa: CASSLRGGQGRTDTQYF
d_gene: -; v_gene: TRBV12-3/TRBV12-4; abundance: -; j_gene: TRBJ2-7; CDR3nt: TGTGCCAGCAGTGCGACAGGCATGGGAGAGCAGTACTTC; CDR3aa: CASSATGMGEQYF
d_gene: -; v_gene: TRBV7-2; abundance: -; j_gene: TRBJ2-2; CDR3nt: TGTGCCAGCAGCACCGACACCGGGGAGCTGTTTTTT; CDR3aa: CASSTDTGELFF
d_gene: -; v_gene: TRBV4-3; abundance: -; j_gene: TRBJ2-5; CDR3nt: TGCGCCAGCAGCCAAGACTGGGCGGTTCAAGAGACCCAGTACTTC; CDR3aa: CASSQDWAVQETQYF
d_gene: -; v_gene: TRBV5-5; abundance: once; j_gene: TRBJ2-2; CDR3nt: TGTGCCAGCCGAAAAGGGTGGGACACCGGGGAGCTGTTTTTT; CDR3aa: CASRKGWDTGELFF
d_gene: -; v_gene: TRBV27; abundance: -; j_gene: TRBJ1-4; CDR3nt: TGTGCCAGCAGCATCGTTTCGAGAGGGGAAAAACTGTTTTTT; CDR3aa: CASSIVSRGEKLFF
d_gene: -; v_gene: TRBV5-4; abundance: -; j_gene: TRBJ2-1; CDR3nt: TGTGCCAGCAGACGTTACAATGAGCAGTTCTTC; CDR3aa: CASRRYNEQFF
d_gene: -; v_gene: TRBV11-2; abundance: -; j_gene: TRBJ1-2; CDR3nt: TGTGCCAGCAGCGTTACTGACAGTAACTATGGCTACACCTTC; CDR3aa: CASSVTDSNYGYTF
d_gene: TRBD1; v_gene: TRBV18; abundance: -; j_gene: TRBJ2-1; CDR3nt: TGTGCCAGCTCACCACGAGTAGGGACAGGGGCTGACAATGAGCAGTTCTTC; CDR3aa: CASSPRVGTGADNEQFF
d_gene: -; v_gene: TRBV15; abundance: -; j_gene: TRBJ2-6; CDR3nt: TGTGCCACCAGCAGAGATCTGAGGGGCTCTGGGGCCAACGTCCTGACTTTC; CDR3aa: CATSRDLRGSGANVLTF
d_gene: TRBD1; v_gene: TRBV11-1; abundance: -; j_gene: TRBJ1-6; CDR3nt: TGTGCCAGCAGCTCCCGGACAGGGCTTCAGAATTCACCCCTCCACTTT; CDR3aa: CASSSRTGLQNSPLHF
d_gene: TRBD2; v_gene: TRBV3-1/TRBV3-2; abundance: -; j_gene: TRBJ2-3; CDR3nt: TGTGCCAGCAGCCAAGATTGGCGGGGGGCCGGAAAAAAGGATACGCAGTATTTT; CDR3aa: CASSQDWRGAGKKDTQYF
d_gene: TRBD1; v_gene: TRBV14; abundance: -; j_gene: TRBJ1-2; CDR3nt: TGTGCCAGCAGACCTCAGGGGGCCGGCCATGGCTACACCTTC; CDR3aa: CASRPQGAGHGYTF
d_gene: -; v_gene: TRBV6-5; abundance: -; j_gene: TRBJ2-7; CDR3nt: TGTGCCAGCAGGCAAAGTTACGAGCAGTACTTC; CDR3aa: CASRQSYEQYF
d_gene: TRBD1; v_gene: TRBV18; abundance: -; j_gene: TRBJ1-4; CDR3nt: TGTGCCAGCTCACCAAGGGGGCTCACTAATGAAAAACTGTTTTTT; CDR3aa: CASSPRGLTNEKLFF
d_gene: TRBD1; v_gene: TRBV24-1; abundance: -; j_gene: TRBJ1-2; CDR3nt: TGTGCCACCAGTGACGCGGACAGGGGCGGGAGTCCTTATGGCTACACCTTC; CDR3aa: CATSDADRGGSPYGYTF
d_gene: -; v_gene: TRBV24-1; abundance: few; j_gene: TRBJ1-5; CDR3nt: TGTGCCACCAGTCTGCGGGGGTTCGGGCAGCCCCAGCATTTT; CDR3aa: CATSLRGFGQPQHF
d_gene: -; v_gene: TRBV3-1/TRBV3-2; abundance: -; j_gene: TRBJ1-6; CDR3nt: TGTGCCAGCAGCCAAGTCAGGGGCGGTAAGAATTCACCCCTCCACTTT; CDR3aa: CASSQVRGGKNSPLHF
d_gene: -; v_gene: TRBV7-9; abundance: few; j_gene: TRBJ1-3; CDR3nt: TGTGCCAGCAGCTTAGTTCAAAAAGTCTCTGGAAACACCATATATTTT; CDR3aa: CASSLVQKVSGNTIYF
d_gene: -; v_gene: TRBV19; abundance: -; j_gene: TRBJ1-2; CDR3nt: TGTGCCAGTAGTATCGCACCTAACTATGGCTACACCTTC; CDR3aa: CASSIAPNYGYTF
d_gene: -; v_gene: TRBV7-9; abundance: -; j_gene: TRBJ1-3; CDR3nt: TGTGCCAGCAGCTTAGCCGGTGGTACAGCTGGAAACACCATATATTTT; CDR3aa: CASSLAGGTAGNTIYF
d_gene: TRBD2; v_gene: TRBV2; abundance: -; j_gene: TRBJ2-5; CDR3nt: TGTGCCAGCAGTGGGCGGACTAGCCTTCCCCCCGTGATGTACTTC; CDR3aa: CASSGRTSLPPVMYF
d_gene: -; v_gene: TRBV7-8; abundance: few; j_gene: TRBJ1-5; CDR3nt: TGTGCCAGCAGCTTAGAACAGCCCCATCAGCCCCAGCATTTT; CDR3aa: CASSLEQPHQPQHF
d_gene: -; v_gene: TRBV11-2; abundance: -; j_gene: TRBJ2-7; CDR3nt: TGTGCCAGCAGCTACGGACAAGGGAGTTTACACTACGAGCAGTACTTC; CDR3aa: CASSYGQGSLHYEQYF
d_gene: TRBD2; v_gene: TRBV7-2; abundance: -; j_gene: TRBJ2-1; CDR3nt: TGTGCCAGCAGCTTATCAGGGACTAGCGGATACAATGAGCAGTTCTTC; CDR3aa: CASSLSGTSGYNEQFF
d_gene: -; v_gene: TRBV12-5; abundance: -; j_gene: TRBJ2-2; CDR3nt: TGTGCTAGTGGAATAGGGCAGGGAGCCGGGGAGCTGTTTTTT; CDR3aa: CASGIGQGAGELFF